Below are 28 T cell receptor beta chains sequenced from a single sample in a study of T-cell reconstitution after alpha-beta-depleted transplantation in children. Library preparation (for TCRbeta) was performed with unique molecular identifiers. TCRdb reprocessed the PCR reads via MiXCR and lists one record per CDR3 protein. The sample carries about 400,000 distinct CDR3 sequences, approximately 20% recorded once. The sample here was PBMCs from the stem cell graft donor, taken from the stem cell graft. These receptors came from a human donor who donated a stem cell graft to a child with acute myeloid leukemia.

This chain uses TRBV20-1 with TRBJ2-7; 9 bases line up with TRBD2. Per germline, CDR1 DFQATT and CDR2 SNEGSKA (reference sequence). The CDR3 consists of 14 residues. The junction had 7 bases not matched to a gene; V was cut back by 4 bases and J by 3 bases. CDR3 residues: CSATGTSTRYEQYF. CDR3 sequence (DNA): TGCAGTGCTACAGGGACTAGCACCCGCTACGAGCAGTACTTC.

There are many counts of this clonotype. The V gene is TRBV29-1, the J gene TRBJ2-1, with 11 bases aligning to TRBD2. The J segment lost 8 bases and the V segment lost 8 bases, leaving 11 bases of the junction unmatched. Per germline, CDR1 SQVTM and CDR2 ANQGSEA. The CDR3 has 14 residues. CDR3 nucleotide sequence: TGCAGCACCATAGCGGGAGGGCTCTTCGATGAGCAGTTCTTC. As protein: CSTIAGGLFDEQFF.

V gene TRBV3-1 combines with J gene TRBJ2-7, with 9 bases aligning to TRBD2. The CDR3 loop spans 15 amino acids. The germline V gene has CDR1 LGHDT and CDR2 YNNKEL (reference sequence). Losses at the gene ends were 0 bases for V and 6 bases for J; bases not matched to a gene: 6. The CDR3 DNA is TGTGCCAGCAGCCAAGATTTAGCGGGAGTAGGCGAGCAGTACTTC. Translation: CASSQDLAGVGEQYF.

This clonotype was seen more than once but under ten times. The CDR3 is CASRQGRNSPLHF. The CDR3 DNA is TGTGCCAGCAGGCAGGGACGGAATTCACCCCTCCACTTT. The rearrangement links TRBV6-1 to TRBJ1-6; a possible D gene is TRBD1 (5 bases). The germline V gene encodes CDR1 MNHNS and CDR2 SASEGT. CDR3 length equals 13 residues. Deletions cut 6 bases from V and 7 bases from J, with 10 bases between.

This CDR3 is CASSPGHGYYEQYF. CDR3 coding DNA: TGTGCCAGCAGTCCGGGACACGGATATTACGAGCAGTACTTC. This chain connects TRBV3-1 to TRBJ2-7, with a tentative D call TRBD1 (6 bases). Trimming took 6 bases from V and 4 from J, leaving 16 bases between them. The germline V gene has CDR1 LGHDT and CDR2 YNNKEL (reference sequence). The CDR3 is made up of 14 amino acids.

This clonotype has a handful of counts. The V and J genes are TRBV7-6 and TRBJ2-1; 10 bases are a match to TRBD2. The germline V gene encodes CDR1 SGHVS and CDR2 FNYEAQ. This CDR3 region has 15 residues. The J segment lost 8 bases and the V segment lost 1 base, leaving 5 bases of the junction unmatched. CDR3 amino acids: CASSLESSGSDEQFF. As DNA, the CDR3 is TGTGCCAGCAGCTTAGAGTCTAGCGGGAGCGATGAGCAGTTCTTC.

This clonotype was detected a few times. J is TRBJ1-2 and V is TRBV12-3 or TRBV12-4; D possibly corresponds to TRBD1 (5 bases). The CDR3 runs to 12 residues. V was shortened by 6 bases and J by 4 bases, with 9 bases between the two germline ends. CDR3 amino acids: CASSSDSYGYTF. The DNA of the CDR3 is TGTGCCAGCAGCTCAGACAGCTATGGCTACACCTTC.

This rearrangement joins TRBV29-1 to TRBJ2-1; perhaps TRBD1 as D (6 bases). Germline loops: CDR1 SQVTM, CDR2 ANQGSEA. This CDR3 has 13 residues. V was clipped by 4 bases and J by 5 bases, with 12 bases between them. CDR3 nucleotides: TGCAGCGTTGTCAGGGGACACAACAATGAGCAGTTCTTC. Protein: CSVVRGHNNEQFF.

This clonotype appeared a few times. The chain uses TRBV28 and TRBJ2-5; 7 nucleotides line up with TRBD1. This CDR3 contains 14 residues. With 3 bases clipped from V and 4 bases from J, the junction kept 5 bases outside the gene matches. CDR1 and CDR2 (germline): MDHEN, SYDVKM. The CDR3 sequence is CASSFDRARETQYF. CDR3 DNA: TGTGCCAGCAGTTTCGACAGGGCCCGAGAGACCCAGTACTTC.

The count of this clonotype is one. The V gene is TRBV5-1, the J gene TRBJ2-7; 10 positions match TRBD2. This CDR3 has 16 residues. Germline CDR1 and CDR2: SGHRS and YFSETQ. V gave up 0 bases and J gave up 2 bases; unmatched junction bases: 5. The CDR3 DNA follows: TGCGCCAGCAGCTTGGGGCTAGCGGGAGACGCCTACGAGCAGTACTTC. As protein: CASSLGLAGDAYEQYF. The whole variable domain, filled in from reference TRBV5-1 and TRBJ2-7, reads KAGVTQTPRYLIKTRGQQVTLSCSPISGHRSVSWYQQTPGQGLQFLFEYFSETQRNKGNFPGRFSGRQFSNSRSEMNVSTLELGDSALYLCASSLGLAGDAYEQYFGPGTRLTVT.

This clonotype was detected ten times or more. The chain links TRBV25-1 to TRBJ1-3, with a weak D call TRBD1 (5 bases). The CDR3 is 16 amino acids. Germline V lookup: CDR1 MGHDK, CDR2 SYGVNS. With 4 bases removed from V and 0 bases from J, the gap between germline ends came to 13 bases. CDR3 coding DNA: TGTGCCAGCAGTGTCGTGACAGAACCCTCTGGAAACACCATATATTTT. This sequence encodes CASSVVTEPSGNTIYF. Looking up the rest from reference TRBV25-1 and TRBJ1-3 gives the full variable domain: EADIYQTPRYLVIGTGKKITLECSQTMGHDKMYWYQQDPGMELHLIHYSYGVNSTEKGDLSSESTVSRIRTEHFPLTLESARPSHTSQYLCASSVVTEPSGNTIYFGEGSWLTVV.

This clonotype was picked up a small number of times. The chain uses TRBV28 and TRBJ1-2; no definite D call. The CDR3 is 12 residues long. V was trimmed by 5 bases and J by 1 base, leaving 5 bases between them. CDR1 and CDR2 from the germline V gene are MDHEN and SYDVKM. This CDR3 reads CASSQINYGYTF. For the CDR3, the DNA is TGTGCCAGCAGTCAAATTAACTATGGCTACACCTTC.

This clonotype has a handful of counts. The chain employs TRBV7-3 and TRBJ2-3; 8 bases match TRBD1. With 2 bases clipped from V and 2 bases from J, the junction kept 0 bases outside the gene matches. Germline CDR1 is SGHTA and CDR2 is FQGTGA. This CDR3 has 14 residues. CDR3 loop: CASSLQGATDTQYF. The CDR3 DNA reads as TGTGCCAGCAGCTTACAGGGGGCCACAGATACGCAGTATTTT.

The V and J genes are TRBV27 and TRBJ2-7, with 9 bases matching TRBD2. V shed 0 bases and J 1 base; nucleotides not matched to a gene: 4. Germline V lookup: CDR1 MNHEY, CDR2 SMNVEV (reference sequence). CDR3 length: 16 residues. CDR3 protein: CASSLSGLASSYEQYF. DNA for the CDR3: TGTGCCAGCAGTTTATCGGGACTAGCCTCTTCCTACGAGCAGTACTTC.

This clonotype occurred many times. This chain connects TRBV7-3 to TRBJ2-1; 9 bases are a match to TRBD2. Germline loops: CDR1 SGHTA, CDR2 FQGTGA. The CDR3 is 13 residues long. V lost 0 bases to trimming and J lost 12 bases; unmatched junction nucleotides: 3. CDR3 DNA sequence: TGTGCCAGCAGCTTAACCCTAGCGGGATCGCAGTTCTTC. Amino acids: CASSLTLAGSQFF.

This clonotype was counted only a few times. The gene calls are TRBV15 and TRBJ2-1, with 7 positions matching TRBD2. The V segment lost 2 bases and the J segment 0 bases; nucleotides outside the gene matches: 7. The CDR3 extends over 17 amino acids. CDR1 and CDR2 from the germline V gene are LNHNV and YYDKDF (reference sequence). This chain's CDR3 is CATSRSPSGSSYNEQFF. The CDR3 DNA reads TGTGCCACCAGCAGATCTCCTAGCGGAAGCTCCTACAATGAGCAGTTCTTC.

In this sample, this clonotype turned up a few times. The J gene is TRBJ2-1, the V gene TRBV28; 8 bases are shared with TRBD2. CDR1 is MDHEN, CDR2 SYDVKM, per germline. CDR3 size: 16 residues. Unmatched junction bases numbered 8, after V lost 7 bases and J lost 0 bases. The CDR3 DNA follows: TGTGCCAGCAAGGGAGATAGCGGGGCCTCCTACAATGAGCAGTTCTTC. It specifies CASKGDSGASYNEQFF. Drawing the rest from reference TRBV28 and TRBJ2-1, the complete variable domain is DVKVTQSSRYLVKRTGEKVFLECVQDMDHENMFWYRQDPGLGLRLIYFSYDVKMKEKGDIPEGYSVSREKKERFSLILESASTNQTSMYLCASKGDSGASYNEQFFGPGTRLTVL.

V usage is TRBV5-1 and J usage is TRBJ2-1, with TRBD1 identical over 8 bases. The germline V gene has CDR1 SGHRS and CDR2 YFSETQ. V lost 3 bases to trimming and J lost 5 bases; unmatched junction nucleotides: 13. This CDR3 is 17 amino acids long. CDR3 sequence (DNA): TGCGCCAGCAGCTCGTATCCGACAGGGGTCCAAAACAATGAGCAGTTCTTC. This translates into CASSSYPTGVQNNEQFF.

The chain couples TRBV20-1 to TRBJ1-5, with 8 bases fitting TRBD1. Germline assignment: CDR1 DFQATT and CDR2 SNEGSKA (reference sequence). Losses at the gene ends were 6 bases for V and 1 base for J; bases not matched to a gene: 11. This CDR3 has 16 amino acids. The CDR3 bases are TGCAGTGCACCCAGCGGCGGACAGGGAAGCAATCAGCCCCAGCATTTT. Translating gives CSAPSGGQGSNQPQHF.

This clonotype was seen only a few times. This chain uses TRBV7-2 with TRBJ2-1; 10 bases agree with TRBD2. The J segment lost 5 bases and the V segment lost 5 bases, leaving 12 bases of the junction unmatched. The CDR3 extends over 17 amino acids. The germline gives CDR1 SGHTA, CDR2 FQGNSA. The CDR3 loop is CASSPRTGTSEDNEQFF. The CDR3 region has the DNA TGTGCCAGCAGCCCCAGAACCGGGACTAGCGAAGACAATGAGCAGTTCTTC.

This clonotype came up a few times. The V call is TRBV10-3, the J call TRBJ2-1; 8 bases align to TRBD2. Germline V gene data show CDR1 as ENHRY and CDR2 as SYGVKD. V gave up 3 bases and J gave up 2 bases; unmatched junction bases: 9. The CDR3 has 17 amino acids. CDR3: CAISEGSGGPTYNEQFF. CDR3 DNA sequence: TGTGCCATCAGTGAAGGAAGCGGGGGCCCCACCTACAATGAGCAGTTCTTC.

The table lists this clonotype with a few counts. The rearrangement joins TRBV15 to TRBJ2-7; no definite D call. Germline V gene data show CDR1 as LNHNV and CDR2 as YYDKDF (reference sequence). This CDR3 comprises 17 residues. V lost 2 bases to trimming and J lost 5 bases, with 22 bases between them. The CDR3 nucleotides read TGTGCCACCAGCAGAACCGCCCCAGGCCCCCTCTGGAACGAGCAGTACTTC. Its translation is CATSRTAPGPLWNEQYF.

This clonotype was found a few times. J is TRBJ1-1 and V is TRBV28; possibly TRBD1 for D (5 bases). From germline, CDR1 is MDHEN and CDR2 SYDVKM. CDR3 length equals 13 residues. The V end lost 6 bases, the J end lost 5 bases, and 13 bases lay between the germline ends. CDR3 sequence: CASSHPGQTEAFF. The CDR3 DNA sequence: TGTGCCAGCAGCCACCCAGGGCAGACTGAAGCTTTCTTT.

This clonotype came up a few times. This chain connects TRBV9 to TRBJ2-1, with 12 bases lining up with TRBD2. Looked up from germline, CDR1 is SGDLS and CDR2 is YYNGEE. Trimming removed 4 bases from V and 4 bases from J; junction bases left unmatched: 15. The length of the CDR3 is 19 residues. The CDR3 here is CASSSYLDGLAGRYNEQFF. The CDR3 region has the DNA TGTGCCAGCAGCTCATACCTCGACGGACTAGCGGGAAGGTACAATGAGCAGTTCTTC.

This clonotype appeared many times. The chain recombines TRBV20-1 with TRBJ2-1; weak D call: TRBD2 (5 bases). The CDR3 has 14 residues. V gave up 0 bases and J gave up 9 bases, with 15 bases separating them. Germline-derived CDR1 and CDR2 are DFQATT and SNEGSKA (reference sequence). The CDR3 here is CSARDPGIGGEQFF. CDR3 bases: TGCAGTGCTAGAGATCCGGGGATAGGAGGTGAGCAGTTCTTC.

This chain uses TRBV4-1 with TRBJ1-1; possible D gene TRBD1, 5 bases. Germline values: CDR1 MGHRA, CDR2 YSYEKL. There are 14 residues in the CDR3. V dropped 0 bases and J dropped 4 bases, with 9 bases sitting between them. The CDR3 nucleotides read TGCGCCAGCAGCCAAGAAGGGGTGGCCACTGAAGCTTTCTTT. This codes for CASSQEGVATEAFF.

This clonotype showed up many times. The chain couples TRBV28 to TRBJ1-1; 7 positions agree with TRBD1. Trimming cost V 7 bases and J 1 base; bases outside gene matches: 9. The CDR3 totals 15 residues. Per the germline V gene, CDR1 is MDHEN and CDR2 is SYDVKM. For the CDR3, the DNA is TGTGCCAGCAAACTCTCGGGACAGCAGAACACTGAAGCTTTCTTT. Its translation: CASKLSGQQNTEAFF. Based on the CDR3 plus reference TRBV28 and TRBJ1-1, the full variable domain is DVKVTQSSRYLVKRTGEKVFLECVQDMDHENMFWYRQDPGLGLRLIYFSYDVKMKEKGDIPEGYSVSREKKERFSLILESASTNQTSMYLCASKLSGQQNTEAFFGQGTRLTVV.

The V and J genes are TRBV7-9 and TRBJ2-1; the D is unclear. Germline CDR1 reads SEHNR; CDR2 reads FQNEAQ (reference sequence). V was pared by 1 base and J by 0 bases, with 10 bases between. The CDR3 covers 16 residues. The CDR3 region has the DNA TGTGCCAGCAGCTTAGGGAACAGTATCTCCTACAATGAGCAGTTCTTC. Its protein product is CASSLGNSISYNEQFF.